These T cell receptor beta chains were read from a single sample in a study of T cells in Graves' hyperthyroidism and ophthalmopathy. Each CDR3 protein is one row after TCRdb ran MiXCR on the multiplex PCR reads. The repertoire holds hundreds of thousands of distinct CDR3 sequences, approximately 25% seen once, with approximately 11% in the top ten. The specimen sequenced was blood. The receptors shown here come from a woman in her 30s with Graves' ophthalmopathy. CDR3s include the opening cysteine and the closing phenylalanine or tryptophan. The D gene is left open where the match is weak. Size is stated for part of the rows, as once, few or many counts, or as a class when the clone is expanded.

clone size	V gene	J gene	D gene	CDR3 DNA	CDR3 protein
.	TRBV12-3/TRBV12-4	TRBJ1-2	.	TGTGCCAGCATTCGGCAGGGCGAGAACTATGGCTACACCTTC	CASIRQGENYGYTF
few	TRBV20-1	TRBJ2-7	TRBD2	TGCAGTGCTAACATACTAGCGGGAGCTTACGAGCAGTACTTC	CSANILAGAYEQYF
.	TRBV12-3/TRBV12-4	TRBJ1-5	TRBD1	TGTGCCAGCAGTTCTGGACAGGGGAGTTATCAGCCCCAGCATTTT	CASSSGQGSYQPQHF
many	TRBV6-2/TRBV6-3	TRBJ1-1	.	TGTGCCAGCAGTTCTAGAGCCCCGTTGACTGAAGCTTTCTTT	CASSSRAPLTEAFF
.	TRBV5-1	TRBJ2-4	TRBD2	TGCGCCAGCAGCTTGCCCCCGGGGACTAGCGGAGAAAACATTAAGTACTTC	CASSLPPGTSGENIKYF
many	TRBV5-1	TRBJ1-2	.	TGCGCCAGCAGCTTGGAGACGAGCTATGGCTACACCTTC	CASSLETSYGYTF
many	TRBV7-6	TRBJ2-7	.	TGTGCCAGCAGCTTCGGTGATTTTGGACAGCAGTACTTC	CASSFGDFGQQYF
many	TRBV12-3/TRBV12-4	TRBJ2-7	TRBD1	TGTGCCAGCAGTGGGGGACAGGGCCACGAGCAGTACTTC	CASSGGQGHEQYF
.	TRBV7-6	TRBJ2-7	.	TGTGCCAGCAGCTTAGCTGAGGGGGGACCCTACGAGCAGTACTTC	CASSLAEGGPYEQYF
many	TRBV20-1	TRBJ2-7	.	TGCAGTGCTAGAGATCTGGGATCCTACGAGCAGTACTTC	CSARDLGSYEQYF
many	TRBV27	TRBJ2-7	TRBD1	TGTGCCAGCACTCCAGGACCGGGACAGGGGCAATACGAGCAGTACTTC	CASTPGPGQGQYEQYF
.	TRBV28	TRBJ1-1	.	TGTGCCAGCAGTTTATACGCAGGTTCGGACACTGAAGCTTTCTTT	CASSLYAGSDTEAFF
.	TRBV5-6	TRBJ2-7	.	TGTGCCAGCAGCTTGTGGGGAATCAAAGAGCAGTACTTC	CASSLWGIKEQYF
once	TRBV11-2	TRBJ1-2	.	TGTGCCAGCAGCTTAACTGGAAAGGGTAACTATGTCTACACCTTC	CASSLTGKGNYVYTF
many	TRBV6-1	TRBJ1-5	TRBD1	TGTGCCAGCAGTCCTGGACAGGGGGCTAGTCAGCCCCAGCATTTT	CASSPGQGASQPQHF
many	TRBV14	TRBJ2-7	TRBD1	TGTGCCAGCAGCCAACTGGGACAGGGGAAGAGGTACGAGCAGTACTTC	CASSQLGQGKRYEQYF
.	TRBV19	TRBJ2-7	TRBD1	TGTGCCAGTACGACGACAGGGAGCTTCTACGAGCAGTACTTC	CASTTTGSFYEQYF
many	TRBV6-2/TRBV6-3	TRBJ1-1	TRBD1	TGTGCCAGCAGTTACCACAGGGGTGAAGCTTTCTTT	CASSYHRGEAFF
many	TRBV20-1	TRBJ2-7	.	TGCAGTGCCCCAAGACAGGTCGGAGACGAGCAGTACTTC	CSAPRQVGDEQYF
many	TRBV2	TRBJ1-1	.	TGTGCCAGCAGAAAAGGGTTCTTGGGCACTGAAGCTTTCTTT	CASRKGFLGTEAFF
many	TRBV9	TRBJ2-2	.	TGTGCCAGCAGCGTGCGACAAGGCCCTGGGGAGCTGTTTTTT	CASSVRQGPGELFF
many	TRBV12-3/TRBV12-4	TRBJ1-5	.	TGTGCCAGCAGCCCCGACTGGAATCAGCCCCAGCATTTT	CASSPDWNQPQHF
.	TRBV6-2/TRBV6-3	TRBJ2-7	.	TGTGCCAGCAGTTCCGGTCTAGCGTTGTTGCAGTACTTC	CASSSGLALLQYF
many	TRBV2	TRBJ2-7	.	TGTGCCAGCAGTGAACTGATCTTACAGGGCCTCAGCTCCTACGAGCAGTACTTC	CASSELILQGLSSYEQYF
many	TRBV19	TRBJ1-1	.	TGTGCCAGTAGTATAGGGGTGGCTGAAGCTTTCTTT	CASSIGVAEAFF
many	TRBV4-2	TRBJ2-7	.	TGTGCCAGCAGCCAAGAGGGCGCTTCCGAGCAGTACTTC	CASSQEGASEQYF
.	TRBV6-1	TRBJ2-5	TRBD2	TGTGCCAGCACCGACCGGGACTATCAGACCCAGTACTTC	CASTDRDYQTQYF
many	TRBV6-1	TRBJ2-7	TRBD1	TGTGCCAGCAGTGCCACGACAGGGGGCTTCTACGAGCAGTACTTC	CASSATTGGFYEQYF
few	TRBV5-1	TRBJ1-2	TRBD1	TGCGCCAGCAGCCCCGGGACAGGGGGCGCCGATGGCTACACCTTC	CASSPGTGGADGYTF
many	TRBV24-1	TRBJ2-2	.	TGTGCCACCAGATACGCGAACACCGGGGAGCTGTTTTTT	CATRYANTGELFF
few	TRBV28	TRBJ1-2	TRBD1	TGTGCCAGCAGGTTGGGGGACAGGGGATCGCAAGGCTACACCTTC	CASRLGDRGSQGYTF
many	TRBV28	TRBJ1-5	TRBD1	TGTGCCAGCAGTTATCCACAGGGGAGGTTCAATCAGCCCCAGCATTTT	CASSYPQGRFNQPQHF
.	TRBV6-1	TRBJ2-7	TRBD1	TGTGCCAGCAGTGGAGACAGGGGGACGTCCTCCTACGAGCAGTACTTC	CASSGDRGTSSYEQYF
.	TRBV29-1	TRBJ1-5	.	TGCAGCGTAGGAGACAGCTACAATCAGCCCCAGCATTTT	CSVGDSYNQPQHF
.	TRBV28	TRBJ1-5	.	TGTGCCAGCAAACTATACGCAATCTCAAATCAGCCCCAGCATTTT	CASKLYAISNQPQHF
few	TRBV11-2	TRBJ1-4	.	TGTGCCAGCAGCTTAAACAACCCTGCTAATGGTGAAAAACTGTTTTTT	CASSLNNPANGEKLFF
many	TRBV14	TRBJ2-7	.	TGTGCCAGCAGCATTACTCCGGCGGGGCCTGCTTTCTCCTACGAGCAGTACTTC	CASSITPAGPAFSYEQYF
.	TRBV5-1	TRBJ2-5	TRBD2	TGCGCCAGCAGCTTGGCCCCAGCGGGGGAGTCAGAGACCCAGTACTTC	CASSLAPAGESETQYF
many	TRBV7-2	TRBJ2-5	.	TGTGCCAGCAGCCCCCGGATTGGGGACCAAGAGACCCAGTACTTC	CASSPRIGDQETQYF
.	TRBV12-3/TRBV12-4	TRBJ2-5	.	TGTGCCAGCAGTTTAGCGGGAATTGAGACCCAGTACTTC	CASSLAGIETQYF
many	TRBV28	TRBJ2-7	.	TGTGCCAGCAGTTCGGGGTCGAGGGGGGCCTACGAGCAGTACTTC	CASSSGSRGAYEQYF
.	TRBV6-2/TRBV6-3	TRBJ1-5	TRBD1	TGTGCCAGCAGTTACTTTGGGACAGGGTTCAGTCGCAATCAGCACCAGCATTTT	CASSYFGTGFSRNQHQHF
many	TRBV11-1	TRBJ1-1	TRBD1	TGTGCCAGCAGCCCGGGGACAGGAACCGTGAACACTGAAGCTTTCTTT	CASSPGTGTVNTEAFF
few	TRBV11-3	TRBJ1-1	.	TGTGCCAGCAGCTTACGAATCAACACTGAAGCTTTCTTT	CASSLRINTEAFF